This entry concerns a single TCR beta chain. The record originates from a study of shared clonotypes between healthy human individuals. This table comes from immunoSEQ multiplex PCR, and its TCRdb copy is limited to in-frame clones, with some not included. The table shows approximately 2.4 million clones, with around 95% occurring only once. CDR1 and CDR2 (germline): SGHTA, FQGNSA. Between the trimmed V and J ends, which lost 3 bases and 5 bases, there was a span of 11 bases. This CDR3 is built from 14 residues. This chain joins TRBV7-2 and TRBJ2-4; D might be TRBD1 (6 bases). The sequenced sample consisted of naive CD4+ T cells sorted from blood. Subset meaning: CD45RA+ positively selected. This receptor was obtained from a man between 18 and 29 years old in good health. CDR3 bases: TGTGCCAGCAGCTTGAGGGGGATCGAAAACATTCAGTACTTC. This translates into CASSLRGIENIQYF.